This TCR beta chain was captured by sequencing in a study of regulatory T cells in long-lasting Graves disease. About the research overall: Graves' patients who were just diagnosed had used antithyroid drugs for under 3 months. Overall study findings and caveats: Persistent cases of Graves' showed reduced TCR diversity relative to newly diagnosed patients.

The time point denotes: newly diagnosed GD, antithyroid drugs for less than 3 months. Generation of the TCR library employed RNA extracted from PBMCs. HTBI primers from iRepertoire and Arm-PCR of CDR3 regions yielded the TCR beta libraries. TCRdb fed the multiplex PCR reads into MiXCR, producing one record per CDR3 protein. This table holds hundreds of thousands of distinct CDR3 sequences, about 16% found once. In germline, CDR1 is MNHEY, CDR2 SVGEGT. Trimming cost V 0 bases and J 6 bases, with 6 bases left between them. This CDR3 spans 13 amino acids. A single count supports this clonotype. Its matching antigen is unknown. These same data were also listed under a study on T cells in Graves' hyperthyroidism and ophthalmopathy. That investigation notes: Stable hyperthyroidism: no ophthalmopathy progression over 18 months of follow-up. Blood also contained most expanded thyroid clonotypes above 0.001.

The sequence came from a woman aged 25-40 years with Graves disease. Source: peripheral blood mononuclear cells (PBMCs), taken at new diagnosis, from a patient treated with antithyroid drugs. J is TRBJ2-1 and V is TRBV6-2 or TRBV6-3; D not certain. The CDR3 DNA reads as TGTGCCAGCAGTTACTCCTCGGGCAATGAGCAGTTCTTC. Translated, it gives CASSYSSGNEQFF.